Listed below are T cell receptor beta chains from one sample, sequenced in a study of T-cell memory formation after mild COVID-19. TCRdb re-analysed the 5' RACE reads in MiXCR, keeping a single row per CDR3 protein. This table has hundreds of thousands of distinct CDR3 sequences, about 22% appearing once. The sample comprised PBMCs or a T cell subset sorted from them (not recorded which). The receptor set was obtained from an adult woman who had mild COVID-19 (a few samples of this study predate the infection). Cell type and time point are not known. CDR3s include the opening cysteine and the closing phenylalanine or tryptophan. The order of the fields is V gene, clone size, J gene, D gene, CDR3 protein, CDR3 DNA. D genes are given only for firm matches. Clone size appears in some rows only: once, few, many, or a class for an expanded clone.

TRBV19,few,TRBJ1-2,TRBD1,CASSREAGTGAYGYTF,TGTGCCAGTAGTCGGGAGGCGGGGACAGGTGCTTATGGCTACACCTTC
TRBV9,few,TRBJ2-1,TRBD2,CASSVGGSLDNEQFF,TGTGCCAGCAGCGTCGGCGGGAGTCTCGACAATGAGCAGTTCTTC
TRBV28,-,TRBJ1-1,-,CASSRPVNTEAFF,TGTGCCAGCAGCCGGCCAGTTAACACTGAAGCTTTCTTT
TRBV3-1,few,TRBJ2-1,TRBD2,CASRHGGVSEQFF,TGTGCCTCAAGACATGGGGGGGTTAGTGAGCAGTTCTTC
TRBV7-9,-,TRBJ2-7,TRBD1,CASSFPGQGGTYEQYF,TGTGCCAGCAGCTTCCCAGGACAGGGGGGCACCTACGAGCAGTACTTC
TRBV5-6,-,TRBJ1-1,TRBD1,CASSDGDRGGTEAFF,TGTGCCAGCAGCGACGGGGACAGGGGCGGGACTGAAGCTTTCTTT
TRBV24-1,few,TRBJ2-1,TRBD2,CATSDLSSGSSYNEQFF,TGTGCCACCAGTGATTTGTCTAGCGGGAGCTCCTACAATGAGCAGTTCTTC
TRBV4-1,-,TRBJ2-5,TRBD1,CASSLDRGPGETQYF,TGCGCCAGCAGCCTGGACAGGGGGCCTGGAGAGACCCAGTACTTC
TRBV24-1,-,TRBJ2-5,TRBD1,CATSDNKQGAGETQYF,TGTGCCACCAGTGACAACAAACAGGGGGCCGGCGAGACCCAGTACTTC
TRBV3-1,few,TRBJ1-1,TRBD1,CASSRRQGGNTEAFF,TGTGCCAGCAGTCGTAGACAGGGAGGAAACACTGAAGCTTTCTTT
TRBV6-2/TRBV6-3,-,TRBJ2-1,-,CASFLTMGNEQFF,TGTGCCAGTTTCTTGACGATGGGGAATGAGCAGTTCTTC
TRBV6-1,few,TRBJ1-1,-,CASIRTLMNTEAFF,TGTGCCAGCATCCGAACCTTGATGAACACTGAAGCTTTCTTT
TRBV19,-,TRBJ1-5,TRBD1,CASSIGQGDNQPQHF,TGTGCCAGTAGTATTGGGCAGGGGGACAATCAGCCCCAGCATTTT
TRBV29-1,many,TRBJ2-4,TRBD1,CSVGQTGGQGIQYF,TGCAGCGTTGGGCAGACAGGGGGACAGGGCATTCAGTACTTC
TRBV24-1,-,TRBJ2-1,TRBD2,CATSDLGLAGGNEQFF,TGTGCCACCAGTGATTTGGGGCTAGCGGGGGGGAATGAGCAGTTCTTC
TRBV12-3/TRBV12-4,-,TRBJ2-7,-,CASSFLVSPYEQYF,TGTGCCAGCAGTTTTTTAGTCAGCCCCTACGAGCAGTACTTC
TRBV6-2/TRBV6-3,-,TRBJ2-5,TRBD1,CASSPFGTVQETQYF,TGTGCCAGCAGTCCATTTGGGACAGTACAAGAGACCCAGTACTTC
TRBV5-1,-,TRBJ2-7,-,CASSPSGHVSSYEQYF,TGCGCCAGCAGCCCCTCTGGACACGTGAGCTCCTACGAGCAGTACTTC
TRBV4-2,few,TRBJ2-1,TRBD2,CASSQGSGGSSSYNEQFF,TGTGCCAGCAGCCAAGGCAGCGGGGGCTCTAGCTCCTACAATGAGCAGTTCTTC
TRBV5-1,-,TRBJ2-5,TRBD2,CASSLDGLAGSQETQYF,TGCGCCAGCAGCTTGGATGGACTAGCGGGGTCGCAAGAGACCCAGTACTTC
TRBV11-2,-,TRBJ2-7,TRBD2,CASSALLSSGSSYEQYF,TGTGCCAGCTCCGCCCTACTCTCGAGCGGGAGCTCCTACGAGCAGTACTTC
TRBV20-1,-,TRBJ1-6,-,CSARSSRVNSPLHF,TGCAGTGCTAGAAGTTCCAGGGTGAATTCACCCCTCCACTTT
TRBV7-3,few,TRBJ2-2,TRBD1,CASKLDRVTTGELFF,TGTGCCAGCAAATTGGACAGGGTAACCACCGGGGAGCTGTTTTTT